The present T cell receptor (beta chain) was sequenced within a study of T cells in localized non-small cell lung cancer. Study findings and constraints: The tumor had only one region sequenced, so heterogeneity remains possible. Higher adjacent-lung clonality was associated with shorter survival. Researchers found a median roughly 56 of the top 100 tumor clones in adjacent lung. In uninvolved adjacent lung, T cell clonality reached its highest value, exceeding tumor.

Sequencing was performed with immunoSEQ multiplex PCR; in TCRdb, only in-frame clones are kept and a portion is missing. The sample holds just under 80,000 clones, more than 70% seen once. CDR1 SGHNT and CDR2 YYREEE come from the germline V gene (reference sequence). Trimming took 0 bases from V and 7 from J, leaving 5 bases between them. CDR3 size: 12 residues. This clone was detected a few times. Its antigen remains unidentified. Sequenced here: peripheral blood, sampled before any cancer treatment. V and J are TRBV5-4 and TRBJ1-5, with no clear D. The receptor was derived from an older female donor with stage I lung adenocarcinoma. Written as DNA, the CDR3 is TGTGCCAGCAGCTTGGACAGCCAGCCCCAGCATTTT. Its protein is CASSLDSQPQHF.